This entry describes one T cell receptor beta chain. The antigen is undetermined. This entry belongs to a study of T cell repertoires in cytomegalovirus infection. Each CDR3 protein is one row after TCRdb ran MiXCR on the reads. The sample includes approximately 990,000 distinct CDR3 sequences, under 40% seen only once; the top ten take under 15%. Points from the study as a whole: Adding up the frequency of public TCR beta families identified people who carried CMV plus the relevant HLA. HLA-C-restricted CMV-specific TCR beta clonotypes were dominant in the ex vivo response.

The V gene's germline CDR1 is LNHNV and CDR2 YYDKDF (reference sequence). The V end lost 1 base, the J end lost 8 bases, and 5 bases lay between the germline ends. This CDR3 spans 12 amino acids. This sequence was found in a human donor in good health (CMV status not recorded). Some clones in this sample may be carry-over from other donors' samples. This chain joins TRBV15 and TRBJ2-2; D unresolved. The specimen was cultured CD8+ T cells from PBMCs, collected from culture after CMV antigen stimulation. The CDR3 loop is CATSRGGGELFF. CDR3 nucleotides: TGTGCCACCAGCAGAGGCGGAGGGGAGCTGTTTTTT. The variable domain in full, with the rest retrieved from reference TRBV15 and TRBJ2-2, is DAMVIQNPRYQVTQFGKPVTLSCSQTLNHNVMYWYQQKSSQAPKLLFHYYDKDFNNEADTPDNFQSRRPNTSFCFLDIRSPGLGDTAMYLCATSRGGGELFFGEGSRLTVL.